Included here is one T cell receptor (beta chain) sequence, with context. Antigen: not known. Time point: pre-sensitization, week 0. Treatment in this sample: therapeutic diphenylcyclopropenone sensitization with weekly scalp DPC. V lost 5 bases, J lost 6 bases, and 20 bases lay in between. The CDR3 has 15 residues. The germline V gene has CDR1 SEHNR and CDR2 FQNEAQ (reference sequence). This entry comes from a study of human T cells and chemical hapten exposure. The wider study: A 2 cm by 2 cm inner upper arm patch received 2% DPC for sensitization.

Study findings and constraints: Expanded TCR sets contained significantly more large CDR3 similarity clusters than controls. With patch test score, the counts of PT1 expanded TCRs showed a positive correlation.

TCRdb recomputed calls from the RACE reads with MiXCR, one row per CDR3 protein. In the table there are tens of thousands of distinct CDR3 sequences, 8% to 10% of which are singletons. The receptor's source is a man aged 35-49 years with alopecia areata. Some clones in this sample may be carry-over from other donors' samples. The sample in question was whole blood, obtained in connection with sensitization to the hapten diphenylcyclopropenone (DPC). The genes are TRBV7-9 and TRBJ2-7; D is perhaps TRBD2 (6 bases). This CDR3 reads CASSEMGIQGGEQYF. The CDR3 DNA follows: TGTGCCAGCAGCGAGATGGGCATCCAGGGAGGCGAGCAGTACTTC.